One sample yielded the 26 T cell receptor beta chains listed below, sequenced in a study of identifying expanded T cells in peripheral blood. Measured with immunoSEQ multiplex PCR; TCRdb has only the in-frame clones, and not every one. The repertoire holds about 130,000 clones, with 80% to 90% as singletons. Sequences were obtained from blood. These receptors all stem from a person between 18 and 75 years old in good health.

This clone was found once. The chain employs TRBV6-4 and TRBJ2-3; D possibly corresponds to TRBD1 (6 bases). The V gene lost 3 bases and the J gene lost 1 base, with 8 bases spanning the gap. CDR3 size: 14 residues. Germline CDR1 is MRHNA and CDR2 is SNTAGT. The CDR3: CASSEAGGTDTQYF. The CDR3 nucleotides read TGTGCCAGCAGTGAGGCAGGGGGCACAGATACGCAGTATTTT.

This sequence joins TRBV5-6 and TRBJ1-5; 9 nucleotides align to TRBD1. Germline lookup yields CDR1 SGHDT and CDR2 YYEEEE. V shed 0 bases and J 2 bases; nucleotides not matched to a gene: 3. The CDR3 runs 16 residues. CDR3 loop: CASSLVGTGRNQPQHF. CDR3 nucleotide sequence: TGTGCCAGCAGCTTGGTAGGGACAGGGCGCAATCAGCCCCAGCATTTT.

The chain is built from TRBV11-2 and TRBJ1-5, with D uncertain. Looked up from germline, CDR1 is SGHAT and CDR2 is FQNNGV. Trimming cost V 1 base and J 7 bases, with 14 bases left between them. This CDR3 comprises 15 residues. The CDR3 DNA is TGTGCCAGCAGCTTAGTAGGGTTAGTAGGCCAGCCCCAGCATTTT. As protein: CASSLVGLVGQPQHF.

This clone has only a few counts. This chain uses TRBV14 with TRBJ1-1; no reliable D call. V lost 3 bases, J lost 3 bases, and 8 bases lay in between. Germline V gene data show CDR1 as SGHDN and CDR2 as FVKESK. The CDR3 loop spans 13 amino acids. The CDR3 coding sequence is TGTGCCAGCAGCCAGAGGGTTGACACTGAAGCTTTCTTT. It codes for CASSQRVDTEAFF.

V gene TRBV5-1 combines with J gene TRBJ1-1; 7 bases line up with TRBD1. Germline assignment: CDR1 SGHRS and CDR2 YFSETQ. The CDR3 is 14 residues long. The V gene end was trimmed by 0 bases and the J gene end by 2 bases; junction bases not matched to a gene: 1. The CDR3 region has the DNA TGCGCCAGCAGCTTGGGGGACAGAAACACTGAAGCTTTCTTT. It specifies CASSLGDRNTEAFF.

This chain links TRBV9 with TRBJ2-5; 9 bases fit TRBD2. Germline loops: CDR1 SGDLS, CDR2 YYNGEE. Unmatched junction bases numbered 3, after V lost 1 base and J lost 2 bases. This CDR3 has 15 amino acids. CDR3 sequence: CASSVFSGGQETQYF. CDR3 nucleotides: TGTGCCAGCAGCGTATTTAGCGGGGGTCAAGAGACCCAGTACTTC.

V gene TRBV20-1 combines with J gene TRBJ1-4; no clear D gene. The CDR3 has 10 residues. Germline V CDR1 and CDR2: DFQATT, SNEGSKA (reference sequence). V was pared by 6 bases and J by 8 bases, with 7 bases between. The CDR3 DNA is TGCAGTGCCCTTGGGGAAAAACTGTTTTTT. Encoded protein: CSALGEKLFF.

The CDR3 DNA is TGTGCCAGCAGCCAGAGCGGCACAGATACGCAGTATTTT. It translates to CASSQSGTDTQYF. The chain employs TRBV7-3 and TRBJ2-3; D is unresolved. V gave up 5 bases and J gave up 1 base, with 7 bases separating them. CDR3 length: 13 amino acids. CDR1 and CDR2 (germline): SGHTA, FQGTGA.

This clone was counted once. V usage is TRBV2 and J usage is TRBJ2-2; D remains ambiguous. Trimming took 7 bases from V and 1 from J, leaving 4 bases between them. The V gene's germline CDR1 is SNHLY and CDR2 FYNNEI. The CDR3 consists of 12 residues. Here the CDR3 DNA reads TGTGCCAGCAAGCGGAACACCGGGGAGCTGTTTTTT. It specifies CASKRNTGELFF. Filled out from reference TRBV2 and TRBJ2-2, the complete variable domain reads EPEVTQTPSHQVTQMGQEVILRCVPISNHLYFYWYRQILGQKVEFLVSFYNNEISEKSEIFDDQFSVERPDGSNFTLKIRSTKLEDSAMYFCASKRNTGELFFGEGSRLTVL.

The chain carries TRBV18 and TRBJ1-3; D is possibly TRBD1 (5 bases). The length of the CDR3 is 17 residues. Trimming cost V 5 bases and J 0 bases, with 17 bases left between them. The V gene's germline CDR1 is KGHSH and CDR2 LQKENI. The CDR3 here is CASSSQVGGSSGNTIYF. The CDR3 DNA follows: TGTGCCAGCTCATCACAGGTCGGGGGGAGCTCTGGAAACACCATATATTTT.

This chain connects TRBV25-1 to TRBJ1-1; no definite D call. The CDR3 consists of 13 residues. Germline loops: CDR1 MGHDK, CDR2 SYGVNS. V was pared by 2 bases and J by 3 bases, with 7 bases between. The CDR3 DNA reads as TGTGCCAGCAGTGAACGGATCGACACTGAAGCTTTCTTT. This gives the protein CASSERIDTEAFF.

The CDR3 coding sequence is TGTGCCAGCAGCTTAATGGTCCACGAGCAGTACTTC. Its translation is CASSLMVHEQYF. This chain links TRBV11-2 with TRBJ2-7, with D hard to call. The CDR3 contains 12 residues. V was clipped by 2 bases and J by 5 bases, with 7 bases between them. In germline, CDR1 is SGHAT, CDR2 FQNNGV.

Here the CDR3 DNA reads TGTGCCAGTAGTAGTAATAGGGGCTACGAGCAGTACTTC. Translating gives CASSSNRGYEQYF. The genes are TRBV19 and TRBJ2-7; maybe TRBD1 (5 bases). Trimming left V 4 bases short and J 3 bases short, with 10 bases between. The CDR3 is 13 residues long. Per germline, CDR1 LNHDA and CDR2 SQIVND (reference sequence).

V gene TRBV7-2 combines with J gene TRBJ1-5; D possibly corresponds to TRBD1 (6 bases). Germline assignment: CDR1 SGHTA and CDR2 FQGNSA. CDR3 length equals 17 residues. Trimming pared 1 base from V and 6 bases from J, leaving 19 bases between. The CDR3 loop is CASSLGTLGGGSQPQHF. CDR3 in DNA: TGTGCCAGCAGCTTAGGAACTCTAGGGGGGGGGAGTCAGCCCCAGCATTTT.

The chain links TRBV5-1 to TRBJ1-1, with D possibly being TRBD1 (6 bases). There are 14 residues in the CDR3. CDR1 is SGHRS, CDR2 YFSETQ, per germline. The V end lost 4 bases, the J end lost 4 bases, and 14 bases lay between the germline ends. CDR3 DNA: TGCGCCAGCAGCCTGACAGGTACCCTCACTGAAGCTTTCTTT. Protein product: CASSLTGTLTEAFF.

The chain uses TRBV28 and TRBJ1-2, with 11 nucleotides matching TRBD1. Germline assignment: CDR1 MDHEN and CDR2 SYDVKM. V shed 5 bases, J shed 3 bases, and the junction held 5 bases outside the gene matches. The CDR3 spans 15 residues. The CDR3 DNA is TGTGCCAGCAGTGATGGGGGACAGGGGGACTATGGCTACACCTTC. It translates to CASSDGGQGDYGYTF.

This rearrangement joins TRBV6-5 to TRBJ1-1; D is uncertain. V shed 4 bases and J shed 9 bases, with 15 bases lying between them. The CDR3 runs to 13 residues. Germline loops: CDR1 MNHEY, CDR2 SVGAGI. CDR3 protein: CASSSHGEEQAFF. In DNA, the CDR3 is TGTGCCAGCAGTTCCCATGGGGAGGAGCAAGCTTTCTTT.

The chain combines TRBV7-2 with TRBJ2-7, with 8 bases that match TRBD1. The germline V gene encodes CDR1 SGHTA and CDR2 FQGNSA. After removal of 0 bases from V and 4 bases from J, the junction contained 8 bases not matched to a gene. This CDR3 contains 16 residues. CDR3 nucleotides: TGTGCCAGCAGCTTAGCGCTCGGACAGGGTATTTACGAGCAGTACTTC. This codes for CASSLALGQGIYEQYF.

This clone was seen a single time. The chain uses TRBV7-9 and TRBJ1-4; D gene uncertain. This CDR3 has 15 amino acids. Germline CDR1 reads SEHNR; CDR2 reads FQNEAQ (reference sequence). Trimming stripped 3 bases from V and 6 bases from J, with 14 bases between. The CDR3 DNA is TGTGCCAGCAGCTTGTTTGCGGGAAGGGATGAAAAACTGTTTTTT. Translating gives CASSLFAGRDEKLFF.

The chain joins TRBV27 to TRBJ2-3; 8 bases agree with TRBD2. The germline V gene has CDR1 MNHEY and CDR2 SMNVEV (reference sequence). This CDR3 region has 17 residues. J lost 3 bases, V lost 5 bases, and 13 bases had no gene match. The CDR3 spells CASSRLISGGRTDTQYF. CDR3 in DNA: TGTGCCAGCAGTCGCCTGATAAGCGGGGGAAGGACAGATACGCAGTATTTT.

J is TRBJ2-2 and V is TRBV7-9; D gene ambiguous. Germline-derived CDR1 and CDR2 are SEHNR and FQNEAQ (reference sequence). The CDR3 covers 10 residues. V lost 5 bases, J lost 7 bases, and 2 bases lay in between. CDR3 sequence: CASSRGELFF. The CDR3 nucleotides are TGTGCCAGCAGCCGCGGGGAGCTGTTTTTT.

The chain couples TRBV7-2 to TRBJ1-2, with TRBD1 matching 8 bases. After removal of 6 bases from V and 1 base from J, the junction contained 10 bases not matched to a gene. The germline V gene has CDR1 SGHTA and CDR2 FQGNSA. This CDR3 is built from 16 residues. CDR3 bases: TGTGCCAGCAGACTCAGGGGGCGCGGGCTTAACTATGGCTACACCTTC. Its translation is CASRLRGRGLNYGYTF.

The count of this clone is one. The V and J genes are TRBV7-9 and TRBJ1-1; TRBD1 might be the D (6 bases). Germline V gives CDR1 SEHNR, CDR2 FQNEAQ (reference sequence). V gave up 10 bases and J gave up 1 base, with 19 bases separating them. This CDR3 region has 15 residues. Written as DNA, the CDR3 is TGTGCCACCCCATTGGGAACAGGGCCGAACACTGAAGCTTTCTTT. It yields the protein CATPLGTGPNTEAFF.

This rearrangement joins TRBV19 to TRBJ1-1; D may be TRBD1 (5 bases). CDR1 and CDR2 from the germline V gene are LNHDA and SQIVND (reference sequence). V lost 5 bases, J lost 5 bases, and 12 bases lay in between. The CDR3 is 13 residues long. CDR3 bases: TGTGCCAGTAGTGTCAGGGTTCGAACTGAAGCTTTCTTT. Its translation: CASSVRVRTEAFF.

This chain links TRBV28 with TRBJ1-3; perhaps TRBD1 as D (5 bases). The V end was cut by 2 bases, the J end by 16 bases, with 15 bases between. The V gene's germline CDR1 is MDHEN and CDR2 SYDVKM. This CDR3 comprises 12 residues. This CDR3 reads CASSLRPGRWYF. As DNA, the CDR3 is TGTGCCAGCAGTTTACGCCCGGGACGGTGGTATTTT.

The chain is built from TRBV11-2 and TRBJ2-7; D is uncertain. Germline CDR1 SGHAT, CDR2 FQNNGV. Trimming shortened V by 2 bases and J by 1 base, and 9 bases separated the two germline ends. CDR3 length: 14 residues. The DNA for the CDR3 is TGTGCCAGCAGCTTAACGACTGGATCCTACGAGCAGTACTTC. Translation gives CASSLTTGSYEQYF.